A single sample gave rise to the 32 T cell receptor beta chains below, sequenced in a study of CD8+ T cells in alopecia areata. cDNA prepared by RNA extraction and subsequent reverse transcription served as the template for sequencing. Produced via immunoSEQ multiplex PCR; TCRdb's table is partial and in-frame only. The profile shows 180,000 or so clones, 50% to 75% of them singletons. Stated treatment: oral pan-JAK inhibitor, 5-10 mg twice daily. The input for sequencing was CD4+ T cells sorted from blood, taken at approximately week 60, from a patient treated with tofacitinib. These receptors all stem from a human donor with alopecia areata.

This clone was counted between two and nine times. The CDR3 sequence: CAWSGRHDNEKLFF. The CDR3 bases are TGTGCCTGGAGTGGAAGACACGATAATGAAAAACTGTTTTTT. The V call is TRBV30, the J call TRBJ1-4; D call uncertain. CDR1 is GTSNPN, CDR2 SVGIG, per germline (reference sequence). The CDR3 has 14 residues. Deletions cut 1 base from V and 4 bases from J, with 10 bases between.

Only a few counts were recorded for this clone. V is TRBV7-2 and J is TRBJ1-1, with D possibly matching TRBD1 (6 bases). The CDR3 has 15 residues. The V and J ends lost 1 base and 0 bases respectively, with 9 bases between them. Germline-derived CDR1 and CDR2 are SGHTA and FQGNSA. The CDR3 sequence is CASSLVGGMNTEAFF. The CDR3 DNA reads TGTGCCAGCAGCTTAGTCGGGGGCATGAACACTGAAGCTTTCTTT.

The chain recombines TRBV29-1 with TRBJ2-4; D ambiguous. The CDR3 runs 13 residues. Germline values: CDR1 SQVTM, CDR2 ANQGSEA. Trimming took 6 bases from V and 2 from J, leaving 11 bases between them. This CDR3 is CSVAPRTKNIQYF. Written as DNA, the CDR3 is TGCAGCGTGGCCCCGCGAACCAAAAACATTCAGTACTTC. Filled out from reference TRBV29-1 and TRBJ2-4, the complete variable domain reads SAVISQKPSRDICQRGTSLTIQCQVDSQVTMMFWYRQQPGQSLTLIATANQGSEATYESGFVIDKFPISRPNLTFSTLTVSNMSPEDSSIYLCSVAPRTKNIQYFGAGTRLSVL.

This clone was recorded a few times. The rearrangement joins TRBV10-3 to TRBJ1-2; 10 bases agree with TRBD1. This CDR3 is 15 amino acids long. CDR1 is ENHRY and CDR2 is SYGVKD in the germline V gene. Losses at the gene ends were 10 bases for V and 8 bases for J; bases not matched to a gene: 16. This CDR3 reads CANLSHFGTGEGYTF. In DNA form, the CDR3 reads TGTGCCAACCTTTCCCACTTCGGGACAGGGGAAGGCTACACCTTC.

A few counts support this clone. V usage is TRBV5-4 and J usage is TRBJ2-1, with 7 bases matching TRBD1. Looked up from germline, CDR1 is SGHNT and CDR2 is YYREEE (reference sequence). This CDR3 spans 15 amino acids. The junction had 9 bases not matched to a gene; V was cut back by 4 bases and J by 5 bases. CDR3 in amino acids: CASSHGTVTDNEQFF. The DNA for the CDR3 is TGTGCCAGCAGCCACGGGACAGTAACGGACAATGAGCAGTTCTTC. The complete variable domain, with remaining parts taken from reference TRBV5-4 and TRBJ2-1, reads ETGVTQSPTHLIKTRGQQVTLRCSSQSGHNTVSWYQQALGQGPQFIFQYYREEENGRGNFPPRFSGLQFPNYSSELNVNALELDDSALYLCASSHGTVTDNEQFFGPGTRLTVL.

This sequence joins TRBV4-2 and TRBJ2-3; tentative D call: TRBD1 (5 bases). V shed 0 bases and J shed 2 bases, with 6 bases lying between them. The length of the CDR3 is 14 residues. The germline CDR1 and CDR2 sequences are LGHNA and YNFKEQ. CDR3 amino acids: CASSQDRVTDTQYF. The DNA of the CDR3 is TGTGCCAGCAGCCAAGACAGGGTCACAGATACGCAGTATTTT.

This clone appeared a few times. The chain employs TRBV14 and TRBJ2-1; 9 bases map to TRBD1. V gave up 3 bases and J gave up 8 bases; unmatched junction bases: 11. This CDR3 is built from 16 residues. Per germline, CDR1 SGHDN and CDR2 FVKESK. CDR3 loop: CASSQNRDRAGYEQFF. The CDR3 DNA follows: TGTGCCAGCAGCCAGAACCGGGACAGGGCAGGCTATGAGCAGTTCTTC.

This clone was counted a few times. The chain joins TRBV5-1 to TRBJ2-5; TRBD2 might be the D (5 bases). V was pared by 4 bases and J by 0 bases, with 7 bases between. Germline V gives CDR1 SGHRS, CDR2 YFSETQ. The CDR3 loop spans 13 amino acids. CDR3 sequence: CASSVGNQETQYF. DNA of the CDR3: TGCGCCAGCAGCGTCGGGAACCAAGAGACCCAGTACTTC. Supplemented by reference TRBV5-1 and TRBJ2-5, the full variable domain reads KAGVTQTPRYLIKTRGQQVTLSCSPISGHRSVSWYQQTPGQGLQFLFEYFSETQRNKGNFPGRFSGRQFSNSRSEMNVSTLELGDSALYLCASSVGNQETQYFGPGTRLLVL.

This clone was found a few times. V usage is TRBV30 and J usage is TRBJ1-1, with 8 bases lining up with TRBD1. V dropped 6 bases and J dropped 4; count of bases not matched to a gene: 7. The germline V gene encodes CDR1 GTSNPN and CDR2 SVGIG (reference sequence). The CDR3 loop spans 13 amino acids. CDR3 in amino acids: CACSGGFSTEAFF. The CDR3 DNA reads TGTGCCTGTTCAGGGGGCTTTTCCACTGAAGCTTTCTTT.

The chain uses TRBV2 and TRBJ2-3; D is possibly TRBD1 or TRBD2 (5 bases each). CDR1 is SNHLY and CDR2 is FYNNEI in the germline V gene. CDR3 size: 14 residues. V lost 7 bases to trimming and J lost 6 bases, with 17 bases between them. The CDR3 reads CASNSGQPTDTQYF. CDR3 in DNA: TGTGCCAGCAATTCGGGGCAGCCTACGGATACGCAGTATTTT.

This clone was recorded a few times. The chain is built from TRBV15 and TRBJ1-2, with 7 bases aligning to TRBD1. The CDR3 loop spans 15 amino acids. Unmatched junction bases numbered 11, after V lost 2 bases and J lost 8 bases. The germline V gene encodes CDR1 LNHNV and CDR2 YYDKDF (reference sequence). This CDR3 reads CATSRPDRARGGYTF. CDR3 coding DNA: TGTGCCACCAGCAGACCAGACAGGGCGAGAGGCGGCTACACCTTC.

This clone was seen a few times. The junction does not match germline at one end; this may be a read error. The chain recombines TRBV29-1 with TRBJ2-5; perhaps TRBD1 as D (5 bases). CDR1 is SQVTM and CDR2 is ANQGSEA in the germline V gene. The CDR3 is 13 residues long. The CDR3 sequence is CSVEGRAQETQYF. CDR3 sequence (DNA): TGCAGCGTAGAAGGCAGGGCTCAAGAGACCCAGTACTTC.

The CDR3 sequence is CAWDFRRRSTEAFF. The CDR3 DNA is TGTGCCTGGGATTTTAGGCGTCGAAGCACTGAAGCTTTCTTT. The chain links TRBV30 to TRBJ1-1; no clear D gene. Germline V CDR1 and CDR2: GTSNPN, SVGIG (reference sequence). The CDR3 sequence is 14 residues long. V lost 5 bases and J lost 4, with 17 bases in between.

The CDR3 nucleotides read TGTGCCAGCAGACCACCCGCGGGGAACACTGAAGCTTTCTTT. It codes for CASRPPAGNTEAFF. The chain has TRBV6-5 and TRBJ1-1, with D uncertain. The CDR3 extends over 14 amino acids. Germline V lookup: CDR1 MNHEY, CDR2 SVGAGI. Trimming removed 6 bases at V and 1 base at J, with 12 bases between.

The chain combines TRBV10-2 with TRBJ1-5; a weak D match, TRBD1 (5 bases). The CDR3 consists of 14 residues. V dropped 6 bases and J dropped 5 bases, with 14 bases sitting between them. CDR1 is WSHSY and CDR2 is SAAADI in the germline V gene. CDR3 loop: CASSSARDHQPQHF. In DNA form, the CDR3 reads TGCGCCAGCAGCTCCGCCAGGGATCATCAGCCCCAGCATTTT.

V is TRBV6-5 and J is TRBJ1-1, with D perhaps TRBD1 (5 bases). Germline V gene lookup returns CDR1 MNHEY and CDR2 SVGAGI. CDR3 length: 14 residues. The germline V and J ends were trimmed by 8 bases and 3 bases, with 16 bases remaining between them. The CDR3 sequence is CASLTPGHYTEAFF. CDR3 coding DNA: TGTGCCAGCCTCACCCCCGGACATTACACTGAAGCTTTCTTT.

The chain has TRBV29-1 and TRBJ2-3, with TRBD2 identical over 12 bases. With 6 bases clipped from V and 1 base from J, the junction kept 8 bases outside the gene matches. The V gene's germline CDR1 is SQVTM and CDR2 ANQGSEA. This CDR3 region has 16 residues. Written as DNA, the CDR3 is TGCAGCGTGGGGGGACTAGCGGGTGGAGGCACAGATACGCAGTATTTT. Amino acids: CSVGGLAGGGTDTQYF.

This clone was counted a few times. This rearrangement joins TRBV30 to TRBJ2-7; TRBD1 matches 9 bases. Germline trimming cut 3 bases from V and 5 bases from J; bases unmatched to any gene: 14. The germline CDR1 and CDR2 sequences are GTSNPN and SVGIG (reference sequence). The length of the CDR3 is 16 residues. In DNA form, the CDR3 reads TGTGCCTGGAGAGACGTAGGGACAGGGTTTTCCCACGAGCAGTACTTC. This codes for CAWRDVGTGFSHEQYF.

Here the CDR3 reads CASSDPLGEQYF. CDR3 sequence (DNA): TGCGCCAGCAGCGACCCCCTCGGCGAGCAGTACTTC. The rearrangement links TRBV5-1 to TRBJ2-7; no clear D gene. The ends were cut back, 4 bases at V and 6 bases at J, with 11 bases in the middle. This CDR3 region has 12 residues. The germline gives CDR1 SGHRS, CDR2 YFSETQ.

V usage is TRBV7-9 and J usage is TRBJ2-7; 7 bases fit TRBD1. V was clipped by 5 bases and J by 5 bases; unmatched bases: 12. CDR1 and CDR2 from the germline V gene are SEHNR and FQNEAQ (reference sequence). The CDR3 consists of 15 residues. CDR3 in DNA: TGTGCCAGCAGCCCCAGGGGGATCGGGTCCCACGAGCAGTACTTC. This codes for CASSPRGIGSHEQYF.

The chain links TRBV29-1 to TRBJ1-2, with TRBD1 matching 10 bases. V was pared by 3 bases and J by 5 bases, with 3 bases of the junction left unmatched. The CDR3 runs 13 residues. Per the germline V gene, CDR1 is SQVTM and CDR2 is ANQGSEA. The CDR3 DNA reads as TGCAGCGTTGAGCGGACAGGGGGGTATGGCTACACCTTC. Translating it yields CSVERTGGYGYTF.

This chain uses TRBV6-1 with TRBJ1-5, with unresolved D. The CDR3 is 13 amino acids. Germline values: CDR1 MNHNS, CDR2 SASEGT. V dropped 2 bases and J dropped 7 bases, with 9 bases sitting between them. The CDR3 loop reads CASSERGEQPQHF. The CDR3 region has the DNA TGTGCCAGCAGTGAACGGGGTGAACAGCCCCAGCATTTT.

The chain recombines TRBV18 with TRBJ1-1; D uncertain. V dropped 4 bases and J dropped 5 bases, with 8 bases sitting between them. Germline CDR1 is KGHSH and CDR2 is LQKENI. There are 12 residues in the CDR3. The CDR3 sequence: CASSRGETEAFF. CDR3 nucleotides: TGTGCCAGCTCACGGGGAGAAACTGAAGCTTTCTTT.

The chain joins TRBV29-1 to TRBJ1-5; the D is unclear. With 4 bases removed from V and 6 bases from J, the gap between germline ends came to 10 bases. Germline V gene sequence: CDR1 SQVTM, CDR2 ANQGSEA. The CDR3 covers 12 residues. The CDR3 DNA is TGCAGCGTTGGCGCCAGCGGTCAGCCCCAGCATTTT. Protein sequence: CSVGASGQPQHF.

The J gene is TRBJ2-5, the V gene TRBV30; 7 bases match TRBD1. CDR3 length: 13 amino acids. Germline V lookup: CDR1 GTSNPN, CDR2 SVGIG (reference sequence). Germline trimming cut 3 bases from V and 4 bases from J; bases unmatched to any gene: 5. The CDR3 DNA reads as TGTGCCTGGAGAGGGGGCCCGGGAGAGACCCAGTACTTC. Translating gives CAWRGGPGETQYF.

This clone was detected a few times. The V call is TRBV4-1, the J call TRBJ2-5, with 10 positions matching TRBD2. The length of the CDR3 is 15 residues. The germline V gene has CDR1 MGHRA and CDR2 YSYEKL. The V gene end was trimmed by 4 bases and the J gene end by 4 bases; junction bases not matched to a gene: 6. DNA of the CDR3: TGCGCCAGCAGCCTCACCGGGACTAGCGTAGAGACCCAGTACTTC. This encodes CASSLTGTSVETQYF.

This clone appeared a few times. The chain has TRBV5-1 and TRBJ1-1; D is ambiguous. Germline V gene data show CDR1 as SGHRS and CDR2 as YFSETQ. The CDR3 runs 13 residues. V lost 1 base and J lost 1, with 5 bases in between. This chain's CDR3 is CASSLYQNTEAFF. CDR3 nucleotides: TGCGCCAGCAGCTTGTATCAGAACACTGAAGCTTTCTTT.

The rearrangement joins TRBV25-1 to TRBJ1-2; 7 bases agree with TRBD1. This CDR3 contains 14 residues. CDR1 is MGHDK, CDR2 SYGVNS, per germline. V lost 2 bases and J lost 4; bases outside the gene matches: 4. CDR3 nucleotides: TGTGCCAGCAGTGAAAGGGACAGAGGCTATGGCTACACCTTC. This gives the protein CASSERDRGYGYTF.

This sequence joins TRBV10-3 and TRBJ2-1; tentatively, D is TRBD1 or TRBD2 (5 bases each). Germline loops: CDR1 ENHRY, CDR2 SYGVKD. This CDR3 contains 14 residues. V lost 5 bases to trimming and J lost 4 bases, with 12 bases between them. The DNA of the CDR3 is TGTGCCATCAGTCCCCGGGACGGGTACAATGAGCAGTTCTTC. Amino acids: CAISPRDGYNEQFF.

V gene TRBV5-1 combines with J gene TRBJ1-6; 7 positions match TRBD1. This CDR3 has 15 residues. V was pared by 4 bases and J by 8 bases, with 9 bases of the junction left unmatched. The germline CDR1 and CDR2 sequences are SGHRS and YFSETQ. The DNA for the CDR3 is TGCGCCAGCAGCATACGAGCAGGGGGAGATTCACCCCTCCACTTT. It yields the protein CASSIRAGGDSPLHF.

The chain joins TRBV6-1 to TRBJ2-5; 10 bases map to TRBD1. CDR3 length: 18 amino acids. Germline assignment: CDR1 MNHNS and CDR2 SASEGT. After removal of 2 bases from V and 4 bases from J, the junction contained 13 bases not matched to a gene. CDR3 sequence: CASSERTGGSLYGETQYF. The CDR3 nucleotides are TGTGCCAGCAGTGAAAGGACAGGGGGGTCGTTGTATGGAGAGACCCAGTACTTC.

The chain recombines TRBV18 with TRBJ2-5; tentative D call: TRBD1 (6 bases). This CDR3 has 16 residues. The germline V and J ends were trimmed by 6 bases and 1 base, with 18 bases remaining between them. Germline CDR1 KGHSH, CDR2 LQKENI. The CDR3 nucleotides are TGTGCCAGCTCTCTCAGCGGACAGAACTCCCAAGAGACCCAGTACTTC. It is translated as CASSLSGQNSQETQYF.